The next 10 T cell receptor beta chains were all read from a single sample in a study of blood T cell repertoires in COVID-19. Only in-frame clones appear in the TCRdb table, and some are missing; sequencing was by immunoSEQ multiplex PCR. The sample shows 650,000 to 800,000 clones, 80% to 90% of them seen only once. What was sequenced was peripheral blood. Receptor source: a woman under 30 with acute or convalescent COVID-19.

On this clone: One end of the junction fails to match germline, which may point to a read error. The CDR3 loop reads CASSNRDRVF. As DNA, the CDR3 is TGTGCCAGCAGCAACCGGGACAGGGTCTTC. The chain has TRBV11-2 and TRBJ1-2; 9 bases agree with TRBD1. Germline V gene data show CDR1 as SGHAT and CDR2 as FQNNGV. The CDR3 spans 10 residues.

V and J are TRBV2 and TRBJ1-1; 12 bases align to TRBD1. Losses at the gene ends were 0 bases for V and 8 bases for J; bases not matched to a gene: 4. There are 15 residues in the CDR3. Germline V gives CDR1 SNHLY, CDR2 FYNNEI. CDR3 in amino acids: CASSEAAGTGGEAFF. CDR3 DNA: TGTGCCAGCAGTGAAGCGGCCGGGACAGGGGGCGAAGCTTTCTTT.

The V call is TRBV9, the J call TRBJ2-3, with 8 bases matching TRBD1. V lost 7 bases, J lost 5 bases, and 9 bases stayed unmatched. The germline gives CDR1 SGDLS, CDR2 YYNGEE. The CDR3 loop spans 14 amino acids. CDR3 amino acids: CASGGGTGGDTQYF. CDR3 in DNA: TGTGCCAGCGGTGGGGGCACAGGGGGAGATACGCAGTATTTT.

The J gene is TRBJ1-1, the V gene TRBV10-3; tentative D call: TRBD1 (5 bases). V lost 5 bases, J lost 1 base, and 11 bases lay in between. The CDR3 runs 14 residues. Germline CDR1 reads ENHRY; CDR2 reads SYGVKD. CDR3 DNA sequence: TGTGCCATCAGTATCACAGGACCGAACACTGAAGCTTTCTTT. Translated: CAISITGPNTEAFF.

The chain combines TRBV11-2 with TRBJ2-7; 11 bases map to TRBD2. Unmatched junction bases numbered 5, after V lost 4 bases and J lost 3 bases. Germline CDR1 reads SGHAT; CDR2 reads FQNNGV. The CDR3 is 15 residues long. The CDR3 spells CASSSSSGGYYEQYF. Here the CDR3 DNA reads TGTGCCAGCAGCTCCTCTAGCGGGGGGTACTACGAGCAGTACTTC.

This chain links TRBV27 with TRBJ1-2, with D unresolved. The CDR3 totals 14 residues. Germline V CDR1 and CDR2: MNHEY, SMNVEV (reference sequence). The V end was cut by 5 bases, the J end by 0 bases, with 10 bases between. The CDR3 sequence: CASSPVPANYGYTF. CDR3 coding DNA: TGTGCCAGCAGTCCCGTCCCAGCTAACTATGGCTACACCTTC.

V gene TRBV3-1 (or the pseudogene TRBV3-2) combines with J gene TRBJ2-7; a possible D gene is TRBD2 (6 bases). The CDR3 loop spans 15 amino acids. Between the trimmed V and J ends, which lost 3 bases and 9 bases, there was a span of 21 bases. Germline-derived CDR1 and CDR2 are LGHDT and YNNKEL (reference sequence). CDR3 in DNA: TGTGCCAGCAGCCAGGGGCCGGAGGGACCGTGGAGGCAGTACTTC. Residues: CASSQGPEGPWRQYF.

V is TRBV27 and J is TRBJ1-2; no definite D call. Trimming pared 6 bases from V and 8 bases from J, leaving 19 bases between. Germline CDR1 MNHEY, CDR2 SMNVEV (reference sequence). The CDR3 is 14 residues long. CDR3 in amino acids: CASRSSGAGRGYTF. CDR3 bases: TGTGCCAGCAGGTCGAGTGGCGCGGGGAGGGGCTACACCTTC.

This sequence joins TRBV19 and TRBJ1-1; D call uncertain. The CDR3 totals 14 residues. CDR1 is LNHDA, CDR2 SQIVND, per germline (reference sequence). Trimming cost V 1 base and J 0 bases, with 6 bases left between them. CDR3 nucleotides: TGTGCCAGTAGTATAGCGAGGATGAACACTGAAGCTTTCTTT. Encoded protein: CASSIARMNTEAFF.

The rearrangement links TRBV4-3 to TRBJ2-7; TRBD2 aligns across 7 bases. CDR1 is LGHNA, CDR2 YSLEER, per germline. Trimming at V came to 5 bases and at J to 3 bases, leaving 13 bases not matched to a gene. The CDR3 is 16 amino acids. CDR3 amino acids: CASSSGPREPNYEQYF. The DNA of the CDR3 is TGCGCCAGCAGCAGTGGGCCGCGGGAGCCGAACTACGAGCAGTACTTC.